This entry concerns a single T cell receptor beta chain. What antigen it recognizes has not been identified. No base quality information exists; no much larger clone differs at one position. The immunoSEQ assay, a bias-controlled multiplex PCR with V- and J-specific primers, was used to amplify TCR beta CDR3 regions from genomic DNA. A second PCR step added a proprietary barcode and Illumina adapter sequences to the CDR3 amplicons. CDR3 libraries were sequenced on an Illumina MiSeq instrument. On the authors' methods: Export and quality control were performed with immunoSEQ Analyzer 3.0, and downstream analyses were performed with R Bioconductor and Immunarch. Only productive rearrangements in the normalized downsampled data set went into calculating the repertoire metrics. In the normalized cohort, clonotypes with more than 5 templates were defined as pathologically expanded. The Inverse Simpson Index served as the measure of repertoire diversity. To capture all clonotypes, the CMV-specificity analyses were run on the non-normalized data set. This is the immuneACCESS table as TCRdb keeps it, with only in-frame sequences that have V and J called. A part of the clones is gone; compared with another copy, unresolved V genes explain less than half, and the rest is unexplained. From that table come the V and J calls and clone size; the DNA was used to work out D and trimming. The sample table contains 65,000 to 80,000 clones; only one count was recorded for 90% to 97% of them. In total, the top ten clones hold roughly 1.5% of the sample.

Reading the label with the study, this specimen's time point is: recipient sample about 28 days before transplant, after cytoreduction. Blood from recipients was drawn about 28 days before transplant and again at days 30, 100 and 180 after transplant. Nuclei Lysis Solution was used to extract genomic DNA from fresh or cryopreserved unfractionated peripheral blood mononuclear cells. These data originate in a study of T cell clonotyping in hematopoietic cell transplantation (dated by TCRdb to the early 2020s). With regard to the full study: Recipient samples taken before transplant were obtained following cytoreduction. A total of about 140 blood samples were gathered in the study from roughly 37 consecutive transplant recipients along with their related donors. Patient recruitment ran from 2015 to early 2017, and follow-up continued until September 2020 or death. Study-wide conclusions, independent of this receptor: Just a small fraction of recipient repertoires overlapped with donor repertoires, and more than 97% appeared de novo at the given depth. Broader posttransplant TCR repertoire diversity was predicted by donor and pretransplant recipient Inverse Simpson Index values. The sample size was limited and the cells went unsorted, which meant the CD4 and CD8 repertoire contributions could not be told apart. After transplant, TCR diversity in recipients dropped, and pathologically expanded clonotypes increased progressively from day 30 to day 180.

CDR1 and CDR2 were assigned from the germline V gene as SGHRS and YFSETQ. Spanning cysteine to phenylalanine, the CDR3 consists of 17 amino acids. CDR3 DNA only is kept here, 51 bases in frame from base 1. V and J lose 7 bases and 1 base, and a span of 21 bases separates them. This receptor was identified in a woman aged 50 to 60 with acute myeloid leukemia. Some clones in this sample may be carry-over from other donors' samples. Here the sequenced sample was peripheral blood mononuclear cells, taken before stem cell transplant. The chain is made from TRBV5-1 and TRBJ1-3, with a weak D call of TRBD1 (5 bases match). For the CDR3, the sequence is CASCSGGTASSGNTIYF. Here is the DNA: TGCGCCAGCTGTTCAGGTGGGACTGCGTCTTCTGGAAACACCATATATTTT. With the portions outside the CDR3 filled from the reference TRBV5-1 and TRBJ1-3 genes, the complete variable region becomes KAGVTQTPRYLIKTRGQQVTLSCSPISGHRSVSWYQQTPGQGLQFLFEYFSETQRNKGNFPGRFSGRQFSNSRSEMNVSTLELGDSALYLCASCSGGTASSGNTIYFGEGSWLTVV.